These 27 T cell receptor beta chains came from one sample sequenced in a study of blood T cell repertoires in COVID-19 (dated by TCRdb to between 2020 and 2021). Libraries were constructed by the immunoSEQ multiplex PCR assay. The source is immuneACCESS, and TCRdb retained only in-frame sequences with V and J called. Part of the clones is not carried over; for the studies checked, unresolved V genes explain less than half of this, and the remainder is unexplained. The sample table holds some 270,000 clones, of which roughly 85% were seen once. Of the sample, more than 9.5% is held by the ten largest clones. The sample taken for sequencing was peripheral blood. The receptors were sampled from a woman between 65 and 79 years old with acute or convalescent COVID-19.

This chain joins TRBV18 and TRBJ1-1; the match to TRBD1 covers 7 bases. The CDR3 runs to 16 residues. V was clipped by 2 bases and J by 4 bases; unmatched bases: 10. Germline CDR1 reads KGHSH; CDR2 reads LQKENI. The CDR3 DNA sequence: TGTGCCAGCTCACCAAATCATAGGCAGGGGGGCACTGAAGCTTTCTTT. Its protein is CASSPNHRQGGTEAFF. Combining the CDR3 with reference TRBV18 and TRBJ1-1 gives the whole variable domain NAGVMQNPRHLVRRRGQEARLRCSPMKGHSHVYWYRQLPEEGLKFMVYLQKENIIDESGMPKERFSAEFPKEGPSILRIQQVVRGDSAAYFCASSPNHRQGGTEAFFGQGTRLTVV.

The chain combines TRBV4-2 with TRBJ2-1; D is perhaps TRBD2 (5 bases). The CDR3 consists of 14 residues. Germline lookup yields CDR1 LGHNA and CDR2 YNFKEQ. V was shortened by 4 bases and J by 9 bases, with 16 bases between the two germline ends. The CDR3, as DNA: TGTGCCAGCAGCCCCGCGCGGTCGAGCGGTGAGCAGTTCTTC. Translation gives CASSPARSSGEQFF.

The J gene is TRBJ1-1, the V gene TRBV11-1, with D unclear. This CDR3 has 14 amino acids. Germline values: CDR1 SGHAT, CDR2 FQDESV (reference sequence). V lost 1 base and J 4 bases, leaving 10 bases between the germline ends. The CDR3 loop is CASSLVAGSTEAFF. In DNA form, the CDR3 reads TGTGCCAGCAGCTTAGTTGCGGGGAGCACTGAAGCTTTCTTT.

The V call is TRBV7-2, the J call TRBJ2-3; D unresolved. CDR3 length: 15 residues. Germline lookup yields CDR1 SGHTA and CDR2 FQGNSA. Trimming took 3 bases from V and 0 from J, leaving 10 bases between them. Here the CDR3 reads CASSFRPRSTDTQYF. For the CDR3, the DNA is TGTGCCAGCAGCTTCAGGCCTCGAAGCACAGATACGCAGTATTTT.

This clone was counted a single time. This rearrangement joins TRBV4-2 to TRBJ2-2, with a tentative D call TRBD2 (5 bases). CDR1 and CDR2 from the germline V gene are LGHNA and YNFKEQ. The CDR3 runs to 14 residues. V was shortened by 0 bases and J by 8 bases, with 10 bases between the two germline ends. CDR3 protein: CASSQDMRVGELFF. In nucleotides, the CDR3 is TGTGCCAGCAGCCAAGATATGCGGGTGGGGGAGCTGTTTTTT.

This chain uses TRBV5-5 with TRBJ2-5; 10 nucleotides agree with TRBD2. The CDR3 is 16 residues long. Losses at the gene ends were 1 base for V and 1 base for J; bases not matched to a gene: 4. The germline CDR1 and CDR2 sequences are SGHKS and YYEKEE (reference sequence). In DNA, the CDR3 is TGTGCCAGCAGCTTGTCGGTAGCGGGGGGCCAAGAGACCCAGTACTTC. Amino acid sequence: CASSLSVAGGQETQYF.

J is TRBJ2-3 and V is TRBV7-9; 7 bases fit TRBD2. V lost 5 bases, J lost 9 bases, and 5 bases stayed unmatched. CDR1 and CDR2 (germline): SEHNR, FQNEAQ (reference sequence). This CDR3 contains 12 residues. In DNA form, the CDR3 reads TGTGCCAGCAGCCCAGCGGGGCGGACGCAGTATTTT. As protein: CASSPAGRTQYF.

This clone has a single count. Different DNA sequences within this sample yield the same CDR3. This sequence joins TRBV5-1 and TRBJ2-3, with D perhaps matching TRBD2 (6 bases). V gave up 2 bases and J gave up 4 bases, with 11 bases separating them. Germline CDR1 is SGHRS and CDR2 is YFSETQ. The CDR3 has 14 amino acids. CDR3 loop: CASSLGGGADTQYF. The CDR3 DNA sequence: TGCGCCAGCAGCTTAGGAGGAGGGGCAGATACGCAGTATTTT.

The rearrangement links TRBV18 to TRBJ1-1, with 7 positions matching TRBD1. CDR3 size: 13 residues. Germline V gives CDR1 KGHSH, CDR2 LQKENI. J lost 0 bases, V lost 5 bases, and 0 bases had no gene match. CDR3 DNA: TGTGCCAGCTCAGGGACAGTGAACACTGAAGCTTTCTTT. Encoded protein: CASSGTVNTEAFF.

The genes are TRBV30 and TRBJ1-2, with 7 bases aligning to TRBD1. Germline V gene data show CDR1 as GTSNPN and CDR2 as SVGIG (reference sequence). The CDR3 sequence is 15 residues long. V dropped 0 bases and J dropped 0; count of bases not matched to a gene: 4. The DNA of the CDR3 is TGTGCCTGGAGTGTCGGGGACAGAGCTAACTATGGCTACACCTTC. Encoded protein: CAWSVGDRANYGYTF.

The J gene is TRBJ1-1, the V gene TRBV10-3, with 8 bases that match TRBD1. The CDR3 consists of 14 residues. V trimming: 4 bases; J trimming: 4 bases; junction bases outside the gene matches: 5. In germline, CDR1 is ENHRY, CDR2 SYGVKD. This CDR3 is CAISASGTGTEAFF. The CDR3 DNA reads TGTGCCATCAGTGCATCGGGGACAGGCACTGAAGCTTTCTTT.

This chain's CDR3 is CASSQGTIRGYTF. DNA for the CDR3: TGTGCCAGTTCCCAGGGGACCATCCGCGGCTACACCTTC. The chain combines TRBV6-5 with TRBJ1-2; D is perhaps TRBD1 (6 bases). Germline V CDR1 and CDR2: MNHEY, SVGAGI. V lost 9 bases and J lost 8, with 19 bases in between. The CDR3 runs to 13 residues.

This chain uses TRBV7-9 with TRBJ1-2; D gene uncertain. V lost 5 bases and J lost 3, with 13 bases in between. The CDR3 has 14 residues. Germline V CDR1 and CDR2: SEHNR, FQNEAQ (reference sequence). CDR3 protein: CASSPRTGDYGYTF. The CDR3 DNA is TGTGCCAGCAGCCCCCGGACGGGAGACTATGGCTACACCTTC.

The chain combines TRBV5-1 with TRBJ1-1; D is unresolved. The ends were cut back, 4 bases at V and 1 base at J, with 8 bases in the middle. The CDR3 totals 13 residues. CDR1 is SGHRS and CDR2 is YFSETQ in the germline V gene. The CDR3 region is CASSKRQNTEAFF. The CDR3 nucleotides read TGCGCCAGCAGCAAACGACAGAACACTGAAGCTTTCTTT.

About this clone: Other DNA sequences from this sample encode an identical CDR3 as well. The gene calls are TRBV4-1 and TRBJ2-2; 7 bases fit TRBD2. This CDR3 comprises 14 residues. The V gene's germline CDR1 is MGHRA and CDR2 YSYEKL. Trimming took 3 bases from V and 5 from J; bases not matched to a gene: 3. The DNA for the CDR3 is TGCGCCAGCAGCCAGACCGGGGGGACCGGGGAGCTGTTTTTT. Protein sequence: CASSQTGGTGELFF.

The chain employs TRBV7-9 and TRBJ1-6; maybe TRBD1 (5 bases). V gave up 3 bases and J gave up 6 bases, with 9 bases separating them. The germline V gene encodes CDR1 SEHNR and CDR2 FQNEAQ (reference sequence). The CDR3 runs to 14 residues. CDR3 region: CASSLGGINSPLHF. CDR3 nucleotide sequence: TGTGCCAGCAGCTTGGGGGGGATTAATTCACCCCTCCACTTT.

The chain recombines TRBV10-3 with TRBJ1-2; perhaps TRBD1 as D (5 bases). This CDR3 is 14 amino acids long. Trimming pared 4 bases from V and 5 bases from J, leaving 14 bases between. The germline gives CDR1 ENHRY, CDR2 SYGVKD. The CDR3 DNA reads as TGTGCCATCAGTGGTGGGGGGGGTTCTTATGGCTACACCTTC. It is translated as CAISGGGGSYGYTF.

This clone was seen a handful of times. This chain joins TRBV30 and TRBJ1-1; unclear D gene. With 3 bases removed from V and 3 bases from J, the gap between germline ends came to 8 bases. Germline lookup yields CDR1 GTSNPN and CDR2 SVGIG (reference sequence). The CDR3 loop spans 12 amino acids. CDR3 sequence reads: CAWRRRDTEAFF. The CDR3 coding sequence is TGTGCCTGGAGGAGACGGGACACTGAAGCTTTCTTT.

The V gene is TRBV3-1 (or the pseudogene TRBV3-2), the J gene TRBJ2-2, with no clear D. The CDR3 runs to 14 residues. The V and J ends lost 4 bases and 11 bases respectively, with 17 bases between them. Germline CDR1 LGHDT, CDR2 YNNKEL (reference sequence). The CDR3 region is CASSRPIPAAELFF. The CDR3 coding sequence is TGTGCCAGCAGCCGCCCGATACCTGCGGCAGAGCTGTTTTTT.

This clone was seen once. The chain couples TRBV12-3 or TRBV12-4 to TRBJ1-2, with a possible D match to TRBD1 (5 bases). The CDR3 is 12 amino acids. Trimming pared 4 bases from V and 8 bases from J, leaving 11 bases between. The CDR3 loop is CASSSSRTGYTF. The CDR3 region has the DNA TGTGCCAGCAGTTCGTCAAGGACAGGCTACACCTTC.

This clone was seen only a few times. This chain joins TRBV27 and TRBJ1-5; no definite D call. The CDR3 is 14 residues long. Germline V lookup: CDR1 MNHEY, CDR2 SMNVEV (reference sequence). Trimming stripped 2 bases from V and 2 bases from J, with 7 bases between. CDR3 DNA: TGTGCCAGCAGTTTAGGGCCCCGCAATCAGCCCCAGCATTTT. Amino acid sequence: CASSLGPRNQPQHF.

The chain recombines TRBV29-1 with TRBJ1-1; no definite D call. This CDR3 spans 11 amino acids. The ends were cut back, 7 bases at V and 10 bases at J, with 16 bases in the middle. Germline loops: CDR1 SQVTM, CDR2 ANQGSEA. The CDR3 DNA follows: TGCAGCGCCCTGGAGGGAGATGGAGCTTTCTTT. This encodes CSALEGDGAFF.

This clone occurred once. This chain joins TRBV20-1 and TRBJ2-1, with TRBD1 matching over 9 bases. With V trimmed by 6 bases and J by 10 bases, 4 bases remained unmatched. The CDR3 runs 11 residues. In germline, CDR1 is DFQATT, CDR2 SNEGSKA (reference sequence). The CDR3 nucleotides are TGCAGTGCGGGACAGGGTCGAGAGCAGTTCTTC. It translates to CSAGQGREQFF.

This rearrangement joins TRBV10-2 to TRBJ2-7; D is undetermined. Trimming removed 0 bases from V and 2 bases from J, with 23 bases in between. Germline loops: CDR1 WSHSY, CDR2 SAAADI. The CDR3 has 19 residues. CDR3 loop: CASSESTNGGLEVPYEQYF. CDR3 DNA sequence: TGCGCCAGCAGTGAGTCAACGAACGGTGGCCTAGAGGTGCCCTACGAGCAGTACTTC.

This clone was counted a few times. The CDR3 nucleotides read TGTGCCACCATGGCCCGGACAGAAGAGACCCAGTACTTC. Protein sequence: CATMARTEETQYF. The rearrangement links TRBV15 to TRBJ2-5; a weak D match, TRBD1 (6 bases). Germline V gene data show CDR1 as LNHNV and CDR2 as YYDKDF (reference sequence). The CDR3 consists of 13 residues. The V gene lost 7 bases and the J gene lost 3 bases, with 12 bases spanning the gap.

This rearrangement joins TRBV30 to TRBJ1-2; 10 positions match TRBD1. Germline V CDR1 and CDR2: GTSNPN, SVGIG (reference sequence). CDR3 length: 12 residues. The CDR3 is CALRQGAGGYTF. The CDR3, as DNA: TGTGCGCTTCGACAGGGGGCGGGTGGCTACACCTTC.

The V gene is TRBV4-1, the J gene TRBJ1-2; D perhaps matches TRBD1 (5 bases). This CDR3 contains 14 residues. CDR1 is MGHRA, CDR2 YSYEKL, per germline. V was shortened by 6 bases and J by 5 bases, with 16 bases between the two germline ends. The CDR3 nucleotides are TGCGCCAGCAGGTCAGGGCAGGGCCCGTATGGCTACACCTTC. Translation gives CASRSGQGPYGYTF.